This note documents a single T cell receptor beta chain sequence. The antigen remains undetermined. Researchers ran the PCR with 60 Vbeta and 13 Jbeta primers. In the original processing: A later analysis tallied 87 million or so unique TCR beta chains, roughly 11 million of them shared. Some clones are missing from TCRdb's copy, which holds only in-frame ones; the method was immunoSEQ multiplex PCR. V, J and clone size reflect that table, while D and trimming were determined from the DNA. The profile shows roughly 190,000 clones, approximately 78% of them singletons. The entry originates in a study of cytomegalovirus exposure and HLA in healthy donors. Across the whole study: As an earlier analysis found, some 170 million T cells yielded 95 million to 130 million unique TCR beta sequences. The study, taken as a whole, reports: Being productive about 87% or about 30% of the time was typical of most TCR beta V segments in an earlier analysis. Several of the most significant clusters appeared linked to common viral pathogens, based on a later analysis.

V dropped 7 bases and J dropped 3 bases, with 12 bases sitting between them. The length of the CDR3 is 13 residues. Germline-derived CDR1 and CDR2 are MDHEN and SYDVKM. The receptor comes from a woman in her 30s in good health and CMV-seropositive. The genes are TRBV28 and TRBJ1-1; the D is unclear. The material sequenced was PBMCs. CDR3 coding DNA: TGTGCCAGCAACGAGGAGGTTGACACTGAAGCTTTCTTT. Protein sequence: CASNEEVDTEAFF.